This TCR beta chain was profiled in a study of CD8+CD57+ T cells in acquired aplastic anemia. Study-wide background: The study obtained an average of 3.2 ug of DNA from sorted CD4+ and CD8+ cells.

Individuals selected for sequencing had exhibited CD8+CD57+ cell expansion on flow cytometry. Patients were therapy-naive when their blood was sampled. Between the trimmed V and J ends, which lost 3 bases and 2 bases, there was a span of 11 bases. Germline-derived CDR1 and CDR2 are DFQATT and SNEGSKA (reference sequence). The length of the CDR3 is 13 residues. Genomic DNA was employed as the template in profiling TCR beta VDJ and CDR3. TCRdb re-analysed the reads in MiXCR, keeping a single row per CDR3 protein. This table holds about 160,000 distinct CDR3 sequences, around half found once. The source is a human donor with aplastic anemia. Sequencing was done on a sample of sorted CD4+, CD8+, or CD8+CD57+ T cells (not recorded which) from PBMCs. The V and J genes are TRBV20-1 and TRBJ2-7; D call uncertain. The CDR3 region is CSASSRRTYEQYF. In nucleotides, the CDR3 is TGCAGTGCTAGTTCCAGGCGAACCTACGAGCAGTACTTC.